The present T cell receptor beta chain was sequenced within a study of cytomegalovirus exposure and HLA in healthy donors. Study conclusions and caveats: A later analysis found most CMV-associated TCR beta chains apparently HLA-restricted. TCR beta chains associated with HLA were, in a later analysis, more clonally expanded than equally common others.

With 60 Vbeta and 13 Jbeta primers, the PCR was carried out. The table came from immunoSEQ multiplex PCR; TCRdb's copy has only in-frame clones and leaves some out. The data hold 150,000 or so clones, with more than 80% observed a single time. Trimming at V came to 4 bases and at J to 8 bases, leaving 15 bases not matched to a gene. Germline CDR1 LNHDA, CDR2 SQIVND (reference sequence). The CDR3 contains 16 residues. Turning to this clone: Its antigen is undetermined.

The sample was PBMCs. This clonotype was sampled from a woman aged 18-29 years in good health and CMV-seronegative. The chain carries TRBV19 and TRBJ1-1; 8 nucleotides align to TRBD1. The CDR3 reads CASSTGQGKLRVEAFF. The CDR3 DNA follows: TGTGCCAGTAGTACCGGACAGGGAAAGCTAAGGGTGGAAGCTTTCTTT.